The 2 T cell receptor beta chains below come from one sample, sequenced in a study of technical replicates of blood from a handful of donors. The data were produced by immunoSEQ multiplex PCR, yet TCRdb's version contains in-frame clones alone and is incomplete. The repertoire holds almost 55,000 clones, with roughly 94% as singletons. Sequenced: T cells isolated from PBMCs. Receptor source: a human donor in good health.

The CDR3 coding sequence is TGTGCCAGCAGCGCCCCTTGGACGGGAGAGTCCTACGAGCAGTACTTC. This translates into CASSAPWTGESYEQYF. The gene calls are TRBV7-2 and TRBJ2-7; tentatively, D is TRBD2 (6 bases). Germline V gene lookup returns CDR1 SGHTA and CDR2 FQGNSA. V shed 5 bases and J shed 1 base, with 18 bases lying between them. The CDR3 has 16 residues.

This chain links TRBV5-1 with TRBJ1-6; D remains unclear. From germline, CDR1 is SGHRS and CDR2 YFSETQ. The CDR3 covers 14 residues. Trimming took 2 bases from V and 8 from J, leaving 11 bases between them. DNA for the CDR3: TGCGCCAGCAGCTTTTATGGTATAGATTCACCCCTCCACTTT. This codes for CASSFYGIDSPLHF.